The rows below give T cell receptor beta chains drawn from one sample of a study of blood T cell repertoires in COVID-19. The assay was immunoSEQ multiplex PCR, and TCRdb's table has in-frame clones only and misses some. The sample contains fewer than 200,000 clones, roughly 84% of which appear only once. The specimen sequenced was PBMCs or T cells enriched from blood (not recorded which). Source of these receptors: a human donor with acute COVID-19. The donor label of this sample is uncertain. Both conserved end residues are part of each CDR3. A D gene is named only where the DNA matches it firmly. The listing skips clone size in some rows; elsewhere it reads once, few, many or a size class.

>NA|TRBV6-2/TRBV6-3|TRBJ1-1|NA
TGTGCCAGCAGTGATCCCGCCCGGGGGACTGAAGCTTTCTTT
CASSDPARGTEAFF
>NA|TRBV9|TRBJ2-2|TRBD2
TGTGCCAGCAGCGTACTGAGACTAGCGGGGGAGACCGGGGAGCTGTTTTTT
CASSVLRLAGETGELFF
>NA|TRBV3-1/TRBV3-2|TRBJ2-3|NA
TGTGCCAGCAGCCAAAGCCCGAGAGATACGCAGTATTTT
CASSQSPRDTQYF
>NA|TRBV29-1|TRBJ1-2|TRBD1
TGCAGCGTGGCAGCACTTCAGGGGGATTATGGCTACACCTTC
CSVAALQGDYGYTF
>NA|TRBV30|TRBJ1-5|NA
TGTGCCACTGGAGCTTCCAGCAATCAGCCCCAGCATTTT
CATGASSNQPQHF
>NA|TRBV5-4|TRBJ2-6|TRBD1
TGTGCCAGCAGCGCGGACAGGGGAGGCTCTGGGGCCAACGTCCTGACTTTC
CASSADRGGSGANVLTF
>NA|TRBV30|TRBJ1-3|TRBD1
TGTGCCTGGAAATCCGGGACAGGAGAAGCTGGAAACACCATATATTTT
CAWKSGTGEAGNTIYF
>NA|TRBV2|TRBJ1-1|NA
TGTGCCAGCATGAACTTCGGGAACACTGAAGCTTTCTTT
CASMNFGNTEAFF
>few|TRBV28|TRBJ1-5|TRBD1
TGTGCCAGCAGTTTGGCCGGGACAGGGGTCAATCAGCCCCAGCATTTT
CASSLAGTGVNQPQHF
>NA|TRBV6-5|TRBJ2-7|TRBD2
TGTGCCAGCAATGGGGGAGCTAGCGGGGACGAGCAGTACTTC
CASNGGASGDEQYF
>NA|TRBV9|TRBJ1-1|NA
TGTGCCAGCAGTCGGGGGGAAGGTTTGAACACTGAAGCTTTCTTT
CASSRGEGLNTEAFF
>NA|TRBV10-1|TRBJ2-2|TRBD2
TGCGCCAGCAGCCGCCTAGCGGGGGGAGGCACCGGGGAGCTGTTTTTT
CASSRLAGGGTGELFF
>NA|TRBV18|TRBJ2-2|NA
TGTGCCAGCTCACCATCCGGGAACACCGGGGAGCTGTTTTTT
CASSPSGNTGELFF
>NA|TRBV7-9|TRBJ2-7|NA
TGTGCCAGCAGCTTCGCGACAGCCTACGAGCAGTACTTC
CASSFATAYEQYF
>few|TRBV30|TRBJ1-2|TRBD1
TGTGCCTGGAGGGGGGGACAGAACTTATATGGCTACACCTTC
CAWRGGQNLYGYTF
>NA|TRBV24-1|TRBJ2-7|NA
TGTGCCACCAGTGCAGGGGTGAAAGTACCCTACGAGCAGTACTTC
CATSAGVKVPYEQYF
>NA|TRBV6-5|TRBJ1-2|TRBD1
TGTGCCAGCAGACCGGGACAGGGGGGGTTTGGCTACACCTTC
CASRPGQGGFGYTF
>NA|TRBV13|TRBJ1-2|TRBD1
TGTGCCAGCAGCTTACGGACCACAGGGGACAAGAACTATGGCTACACCTTC
CASSLRTTGDKNYGYTF
>NA|TRBV5-1|TRBJ2-7|NA
TGCGCCAGCTCTCGTGCGGCCCGCTCAAGCTCCTACGAGCAGTACTTC
CASSRAARSSSYEQYF
>NA|TRBV7-2|TRBJ1-3|TRBD1
TGTGCCAGCAGTAGGGGGCAGCTCTCTGGAAACACCATATATTTT
CASSRGQLSGNTIYF
>NA|TRBV2|TRBJ2-5|TRBD2
TGTGCCAGCAGTGAATCCACTAGCGGGGACCAAGAGACCCAGTACTTC
CASSESTSGDQETQYF
>NA|TRBV7-2|TRBJ2-5|TRBD2
TGTGCCAGCAGCTTAGCCTTCGCGGGGGAAGAGACCCAGTACTTC
CASSLAFAGEETQYF
>NA|TRBV4-1|TRBJ1-4|NA
TGCGCCAGCAGCCTTGCTGGAGAGGAAAAACTGTTTTTT
CASSLAGEEKLFF
>NA|TRBV10-3|TRBJ2-1|NA
TGTGCCATCAGCCAGACGGACTCCAGCTCCTACAATGAGCAGTTCTTC
CAISQTDSSSYNEQFF
>NA|TRBV4-1|TRBJ2-5|NA
TGCGCCAGCAGCCAAGGGGCAGGGCAAGAGACCCAGTACTTC
CASSQGAGQETQYF
>NA|TRBV11-2|TRBJ2-2|NA
TGTGCCAGCAGCTTCAGCATCGGGACTGCGAACACCGGGGAGCTGTTTTTT
CASSFSIGTANTGELFF
>NA|TRBV19|TRBJ1-4|NA
TGTGCCAGTAGTGTCCGGGTAAATGAAAAACTGTTTTTT
CASSVRVNEKLFF
>few|TRBV9|TRBJ2-7|NA
TGTGCCAGCAGCTCATCGGGGGACTCCTACGAGCAGTACTTC
CASSSSGDSYEQYF
>NA|TRBV6-1|TRBJ2-1|TRBD1
TGTGCCAGCAGTGAAACTCCTGAGGGGGCGGGTGAGCAGTTCTTC
CASSETPEGAGEQFF
>NA|TRBV25-1|TRBJ2-1|TRBD2
TGTGCCAGCAGTGAATATAAGGGACTAGCGGGGGCTGGGGAGCAGTTCTTC
CASSEYKGLAGAGEQFF
>NA|TRBV3-1/TRBV3-2|TRBJ2-7|NA
TGTGCCAGCAGCCAAGTTGGCTCGTCGAGGGAGCAGTACTTC
CASSQVGSSREQYF
>NA|TRBV5-1|TRBJ1-5|NA
TGCGCCAGCAGCTTGCAGGCAGGGGATCAGCCCCAGCATTTT
CASSLQAGDQPQHF
>NA|TRBV7-2|TRBJ1-4|NA
TGTGCCAGCAGCTACCAGGGGAATGAAAAACTGTTTTTT
CASSYQGNEKLFF
>NA|TRBV14|TRBJ2-1|TRBD1
TGTGCCAGCAGCCGACAGGGGATGGGTGAGCAGTTCTTC
CASSRQGMGEQFF
>few|TRBV2|TRBJ2-3|TRBD2
TGTGCCAGCAGTGCAGGGACTAGCGGGGGGACAGATACGCAGTATTTT
CASSAGTSGGTDTQYF
>NA|TRBV6-5|TRBJ1-4|NA
TGTGCCAGCAGTTATGATACGGGGAGGGTGGATGAAAAACTGTTTTTT
CASSYDTGRVDEKLFF
>NA|TRBV30|TRBJ2-5|NA
TGTGCCTGGGCGGATACTTCTATTCTCGGGGAGACCCAGTACTTC
CAWADTSILGETQYF
>few|TRBV2|TRBJ1-1|NA
TGTGCCAGCTATCCCCTTCGACAGGAGCGGGAAGCTTTCTTT
CASYPLRQEREAFF
>NA|TRBV6-5|TRBJ1-1|TRBD1
TGTGCCAGCAGCTTCGACAGGGGCAGAGCTTTCTTT
CASSFDRGRAFF
>NA|TRBV7-9|TRBJ2-7|TRBD1
TGTGCCAGCAGCCCCCAGAAGGACAGGGGGGTTACCTACGAGCAGTACTTC
CASSPQKDRGVTYEQYF
>NA|TRBV6-5|TRBJ2-7|TRBD1
TGTGCCAGCAGTTACTCGACAGGGGAGCGGTCCTACGAGCAGTACTTC
CASSYSTGERSYEQYF
>NA|TRBV12-5|TRBJ2-1|TRBD2
TGTGCTAGTGCCCCGACTAGCGGGGGGGCGTGGGGTGAGCAGTTCTTC
CASAPTSGGAWGEQFF
>NA|TRBV18|TRBJ1-6|NA
TGTGCCAGCTCACCACTAGAGAGGTACAATTCACCCCTCCACTTT
CASSPLERYNSPLHF